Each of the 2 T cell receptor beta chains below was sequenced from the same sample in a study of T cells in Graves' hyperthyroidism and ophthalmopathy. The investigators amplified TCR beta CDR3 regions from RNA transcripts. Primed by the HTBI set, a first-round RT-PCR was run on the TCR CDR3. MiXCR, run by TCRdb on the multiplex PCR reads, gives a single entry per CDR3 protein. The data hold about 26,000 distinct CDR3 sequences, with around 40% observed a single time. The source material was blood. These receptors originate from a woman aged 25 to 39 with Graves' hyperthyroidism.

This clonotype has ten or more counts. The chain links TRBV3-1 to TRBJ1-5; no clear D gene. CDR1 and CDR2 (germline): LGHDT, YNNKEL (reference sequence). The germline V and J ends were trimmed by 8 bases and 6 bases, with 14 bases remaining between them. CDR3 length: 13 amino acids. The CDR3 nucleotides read TGTGCCAGCTCCCGGGATCTCATTCAGCCCCAGCATTTT. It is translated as CASSRDLIQPQHF.

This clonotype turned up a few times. CDR3 sequence: CASSFGTGELFF. Written as DNA, the CDR3 is TGTGCCAGCAGCTTCGGCACCGGGGAGCTGTTTTTT. V is TRBV5-6 and J is TRBJ2-2; no clear D. Looked up from germline, CDR1 is SGHDT and CDR2 is YYEEEE. V lost 2 bases, J lost 4 bases, and 3 bases lay in between. The CDR3 length is 12 residues.